The source of this T cell receptor beta chain is a study of beta chain features in type 1 diabetes. Overall study: About 110 million sorted cells were examined across all samples.

Since all of the isolated RNA was reverse transcribed, expressed TCRB transcripts were what got sequenced. TCRdb keeps only in-frame clones here, not all; method: immunoSEQ multiplex PCR. The sample contains about 180,000 clones, around 13% of which appear only once. This clone was seen more than once but under ten times. Antigen: not known. Study conclusions and caveats: Although PCR might favor shorter templates, it would do so equally in patients and controls. Fewer junction insertions and more nucleotide deletions appeared in type 1 diabetes patients.

Central memory, naive, regulatory and stem cell-like memory CD4+ cells were sorted by CD45RO/CCR7/CD25/CD127/CD95/CD27. This CDR3 contains 17 residues. CDR1 SGHVS and CDR2 FNYEAQ come from the germline V gene. Losses at the gene ends were 0 bases for V and 10 bases for J; bases not matched to a gene: 14. The chain carries TRBV7-6 and TRBJ1-4; TRBD1 matches at 7 bases. The source material was central memory CD4+ T cells from blood. This TCR was recovered from a woman under 30 in good health. The CDR3 nucleotides are TGTGCCAGCAGCTTAGCGATGGCCCCCGGGACAGTGGGAAAACTGTTTTTT. Amino acids: CASSLAMAPGTVGKLFF.